The 23 T cell receptor beta chains below all came from one sample that was sequenced in a study of blood T cells in healthy people across ages. PCR was performed a second time for 7 to 11 cycles using a sample-barcoded 5' primer and a J-beta primer mix. Using its own MiXCR run on the 5' RACE reads, TCRdb lists one record per CDR3 protein. The table has about 1.6 million distinct CDR3 sequences, roughly 32% seen once. Sequencing was performed on blood. The receptors derive from a woman in her 30s in good health.

As to this clonotype: One end of the junction is discordant with germline, which a read error may explain. V gene TRBV27 combines with J gene TRBJ2-3, with D perhaps matching TRBD1 (5 bases). This CDR3 has 16 amino acids. Germline CDR1 reads MNHEY; CDR2 reads SMNVEV (reference sequence). The CDR3: CASSLESGLRTDTQYF. The DNA for the CDR3 is TGTGCCAGCAGTTTAGAGTCAGGGCTTCGCACTGATACGCAGTATTTT.

This clonotype was seen a few times. The V gene is TRBV20-1, the J gene TRBJ2-7; the D call may be TRBD1 or TRBD2 (6 bases each). In germline, CDR1 is DFQATT, CDR2 SNEGSKA (reference sequence). The CDR3 spans 14 residues. With 4 bases removed from V and 2 bases from J, the gap between germline ends came to 15 bases. CDR3 loop: CSANGNRGPYEQYF. DNA of the CDR3: TGCAGTGCTAACGGGAACCGGGGGCCCTACGAGCAGTACTTC.

The chain employs TRBV5-1 and TRBJ2-5; unclear D gene. The J call may be wrong; the DNA end is better matched by TRBJ2-7. This CDR3 has 15 amino acids. Germline assignment: CDR1 SGHRS and CDR2 YFSETQ. CDR3 DNA sequence: TGCGCCAGCAGCTTGGGGCCCCCTTATGGCTGCGAGCAGTACTTC. Its protein is CASSLGPPYGCEQYF.

This clonotype has a handful of counts. V is TRBV13 and J is TRBJ2-5; maybe TRBD2 (5 bases). Germline CDR1 PRHDT, CDR2 FYEKMQ (reference sequence). The CDR3 has 14 residues. The V and J ends lost 5 bases and 5 bases respectively, with 15 bases between them. CDR3 in amino acids: CASSRRVGQETQYF. The CDR3 coding sequence is TGTGCCAGCAGCCGGCGGGTCGGCCAGGAGACCCAGTACTTC.

The chain joins TRBV18 to TRBJ1-1; a weak D match, TRBD1 (6 bases). Germline CDR1 KGHSH, CDR2 LQKENI. Trimming took 4 bases from V and 6 from J, leaving 21 bases between them. The CDR3 length is 16 residues. CDR3 nucleotide sequence: TGTGCCAGCTCACTCGATCCGGGGGGCAAGATCCCTGAAGCTTTCTTT. This codes for CASSLDPGGKIPEAFF.

As to this clonotype: A junction end diverges from the germline sequence, so it may reflect a read error. The gene calls are TRBV12-3 or TRBV12-4 and TRBJ2-4; tentative D call: TRBD1 (6 bases). The closer fit of TRBJ2-7 to the DNA end suggests the J call may be wrong. CDR3 length: 14 amino acids. CDR3 sequence: CAGSLIQGFYEQYF. The CDR3 DNA reads TGTGCCGGCAGTTTAATCCAGGGGTTCTACGAGCAGTACTTC.

V usage is TRBV5-1 and J usage is TRBJ2-3, with a weak D call TRBD1 (5 bases). This CDR3 has 16 amino acids. V dropped 0 bases and J dropped 3 bases, with 14 bases sitting between them. The germline gives CDR1 SGHRS, CDR2 YFSETQ. The DNA for the CDR3 is TGCGCCAGCAGCTTGGGGGCCCTCTCAGGGACAGATACGCAGTATTTT. Protein sequence: CASSLGALSGTDTQYF.

V usage is TRBV10-3 and J usage is TRBJ1-4, with D possibly TRBD1 on 5 matching bases. Germline lookup yields CDR1 ENHRY and CDR2 SYGVKD. Trimming took 6 bases from V and 7 from J, leaving 12 bases between them. The CDR3 covers 13 residues. CDR3 DNA: TGTGCCATCAGGGGGGAGGTTGGTGAAAAACTGTTTTTT. It encodes CAIRGEVGEKLFF.

The chain joins TRBV27 to TRBJ1-4, with D perhaps matching TRBD1 (5 bases). The CDR3 runs to 14 residues. V lost 5 bases and J lost 10, with 17 bases in between. CDR1 and CDR2 from the germline V gene are MNHEY and SMNVEV (reference sequence). This CDR3 reads CASSRRGGEVKLFF. CDR3 nucleotide sequence: TGTGCCAGCAGTCGCAGAGGAGGGGAGGTAAAACTGTTTTTT.

V gene TRBV2 combines with J gene TRBJ2-2, with 11 bases lining up with TRBD1. The germline CDR1 and CDR2 sequences are SNHLY and FYNNEI. V dropped 4 bases and J dropped 5; count of bases not matched to a gene: 6. This CDR3 spans 16 amino acids. CDR3 amino acids: CASSGPGQGATGELFF. In DNA form, the CDR3 reads TGTGCCAGCAGTGGTCCCGGACAGGGGGCAACCGGGGAGCTGTTTTTT.

This clonotype was seen many times. This sequence joins TRBV4-1 and TRBJ2-5; D assignment may be TRBD1 or TRBD2 (5 bases each). With 0 bases removed from V and 5 bases from J, the gap between germline ends came to 13 bases. Per the germline V gene, CDR1 is MGHRA and CDR2 is YSYEKL. CDR3 length equals 15 residues. The CDR3: CASSQERAWGETQYF. For the CDR3, the DNA is TGCGCCAGCAGCCAAGAGCGGGCCTGGGGGGAGACCCAGTACTTC.

The chain has TRBV28 and TRBJ2-7; TRBD1 aligns across 10 bases. The CDR3 length is 14 residues. V shed 5 bases, J shed 3 bases, and the junction held 4 bases outside the gene matches. Looked up from germline, CDR1 is MDHEN and CDR2 is SYDVKM. The CDR3 DNA reads TGTGCCAGCAGTGACAGGGGGCGCAGCTACGAGCAGTACTTC. Protein: CASSDRGRSYEQYF.

This rearrangement joins TRBV30 to TRBJ2-1; 9 bases are shared with TRBD2. The germline V gene has CDR1 GTSNPN and CDR2 SVGIG (reference sequence). J was trimmed by 2 bases and V by 3 bases; bases with no gene match: 5. This CDR3 is 15 amino acids long. The CDR3 coding sequence is TGTGCCTGGAGCCCGAGCGGGGGGACCTACAATGAGCAGTTCTTC. Its protein is CAWSPSGGTYNEQFF.

The chain couples TRBV3-1 to TRBJ1-1; D gene ambiguous. The germline gives CDR1 LGHDT, CDR2 YNNKEL (reference sequence). V lost 5 bases and J lost 0, with 10 bases in between. CDR3 length: 14 amino acids. CDR3 residues: CASSTGIVNTEAFF. CDR3 coding DNA: TGTGCCAGCAGCACGGGGATCGTGAACACTGAAGCTTTCTTT.

This clonotype turned up a few times. Written as DNA, the CDR3 is TGCAGAGCGGCAAATGAGGTGGGAGCCTACGAGCAGTACTTC. It translates to CRAANEVGAYEQYF. The chain combines TRBV20-1 with TRBJ2-7, with D possibly being TRBD2 (5 bases). Germline-derived CDR1 and CDR2 are DFQATT and SNEGSKA (reference sequence). There are 14 residues in the CDR3.

The V call is TRBV24-1, the J call TRBJ1-5, with 7 bases that match TRBD1. Per germline, CDR1 KGHDR and CDR2 SFDVKD. V dropped 6 bases and J dropped 6; count of bases not matched to a gene: 13. The CDR3 length is 16 residues. DNA for the CDR3: TGTGCCACCAGTCCAGGGGGGACCAGCAAGGGTCAGCCCCAGCATTTT. This translates into CATSPGGTSKGQPQHF.

This clonotype was found a few times. This rearrangement joins TRBV20-1 to TRBJ2-7; 11 nucleotides match TRBD2. Germline loops: CDR1 DFQATT, CDR2 SNEGSKA (reference sequence). V shed 0 bases, J shed 1 base, and the junction held 2 bases outside the gene matches. This CDR3 comprises 15 residues. The CDR3 coding sequence is TGCAGTGCTAGAGACGGGACTAGCGGATCCTACGAGCAGTACTTC. This sequence encodes CSARDGTSGSYEQYF.

About this clonotype: The junction shows a germline mismatch at one end, possibly a read error. The rearrangement uses TRBV5-1 and TRBJ2-1; 9 bases fit TRBD2. This CDR3 is 17 amino acids long. Germline-derived CDR1 and CDR2 are SGHRS and YFSETQ. CDR3 in amino acids: CASRTGLAAIRANERFF. CDR3 nucleotides: TGCGCCAGCAGAACGGGACTAGCCGCTATCAGAGCCAATGAGCGGTTCTTC.

This clonotype was observed a handful of times. The genes are TRBV6-2 or TRBV6-3 and TRBJ2-1, with 9 bases aligning to TRBD2. The CDR3 totals 18 residues. J was trimmed by 7 bases and V by 4 bases; bases with no gene match: 17. Germline assignment: CDR1 MNHEY and CDR2 SVGEGT. The CDR3 DNA sequence: TGTGCCAGCAGTTTTATCGCGGTTAGAGCGGGAGGAAGTAATGAGCAGTTCTTC. Its translation is CASSFIAVRAGGSNEQFF.

The V gene is TRBV7-2, the J gene TRBJ2-1; D might be TRBD1 (7 bases). V lost 1 base and J 6 bases, leaving 13 bases between the germline ends. Germline assignment: CDR1 SGHTA and CDR2 FQGNSA. This CDR3 has 15 residues. The CDR3 region has the DNA TGTGCCAGCAGCTTAGGGACTAACAGGGGCAATGAGCAGTTCTTC. Its protein product is CASSLGTNRGNEQFF.

The genes are TRBV5-1 and TRBJ2-5; tentatively, D is TRBD1 or TRBD2 (5 bases each). V was pared by 3 bases and J by 0 bases, with 15 bases between. The V gene's germline CDR1 is SGHRS and CDR2 YFSETQ. This CDR3 has 16 amino acids. This chain's CDR3 is CASSSPGKGYQETQYF. CDR3 sequence (DNA): TGCGCCAGCAGCTCGCCGGGGAAGGGGTACCAAGAGACCCAGTACTTC.

This clonotype has only a few counts. This chain joins TRBV27 and TRBJ2-7; weak D call: TRBD2 (5 bases). The CDR3 contains 16 residues. V dropped 1 base and J dropped 0 bases, with 13 bases sitting between them. Germline V gives CDR1 MNHEY, CDR2 SMNVEV (reference sequence). CDR3 in amino acids: CASSLFSGASSYEQYF. In DNA, the CDR3 is TGTGCCAGCAGTTTATTCAGCGGAGCCAGCTCCTACGAGCAGTACTTC.

The gene calls are TRBV4-2 and TRBJ2-2; 9 nucleotides match TRBD1. Germline V gene sequence: CDR1 LGHNA, CDR2 YNFKEQ. V was pared by 0 bases and J by 1 base, with 3 bases of the junction left unmatched. The CDR3 consists of 17 residues. CDR3 residues: CASSQDATGGNTGELFF. The CDR3 DNA sequence: TGTGCCAGCAGCCAAGATGCGACAGGGGGGAACACCGGGGAGCTGTTTTTT.